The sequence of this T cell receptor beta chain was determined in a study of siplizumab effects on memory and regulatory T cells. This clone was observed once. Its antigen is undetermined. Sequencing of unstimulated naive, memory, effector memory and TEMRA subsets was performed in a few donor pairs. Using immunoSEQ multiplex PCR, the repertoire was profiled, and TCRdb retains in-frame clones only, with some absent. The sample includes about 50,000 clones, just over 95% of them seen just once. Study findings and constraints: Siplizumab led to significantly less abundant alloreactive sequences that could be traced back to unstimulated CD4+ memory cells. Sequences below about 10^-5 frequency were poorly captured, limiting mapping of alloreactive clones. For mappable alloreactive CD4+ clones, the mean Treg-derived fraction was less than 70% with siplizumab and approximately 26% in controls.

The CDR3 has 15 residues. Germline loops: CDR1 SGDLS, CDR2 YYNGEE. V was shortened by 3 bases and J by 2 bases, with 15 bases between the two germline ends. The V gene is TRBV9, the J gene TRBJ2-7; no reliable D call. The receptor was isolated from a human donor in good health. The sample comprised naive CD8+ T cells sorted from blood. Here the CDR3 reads CASSAGGQSAYEQYF. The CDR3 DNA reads TGTGCCAGCAGCGCGGGCGGCCAATCCGCCTACGAGCAGTACTTC.